This entry describes one T cell receptor (beta chain). Its antigen is undetermined. A read error may be the cause here, since a much bigger clone is one base away. A single record per CDR3 protein comes from TCRdb applying MiXCR to the multiplex PCR reads. This table has over 200,000 distinct CDR3 sequences, about 30% appearing once. Germline V gene data show CDR1 as MNHEY and CDR2 as SVGEGT. This CDR3 is built from 13 residues. This record belongs to a study of breast tumors, draining lymph nodes, adjacent tissues. Breast cancer patients provided tissue from their axillary draining lymph nodes. Findings and limits, study-wide: Tumor TCR diversity was below lymph nodes but above nontumor tissue. Tumor and nontumor repertoires were significantly more similar in luminal-like than in basal-like breast cancer.

The gene calls are TRBV6-2 or TRBV6-3 and TRBJ2-7, with 9 bases identical to TRBD1. This receptor was obtained from a female donor with breast cancer. Some clones in this sample may be carry-over from other donors' samples. Sample: axillary lymph node tissue. The CDR3 region has the DNA TGTGCCAGCGGACAGGGGACCCCCTACGAGCGGTACTTC. As protein: CASGQGTPYERYF.